Shown below are 25 T cell receptor beta chains from a single sample sequenced in a study of PD-L1 blockade in urothelial cancer. Libraries were prepared by immunoSEQ multiplex PCR; TCRdb keeps only in-frame clonotypes and omits some of them. The sample has roughly 91,000 clones, approximately 81% seen once. Documented time point: pretreatment peripheral blood. Specimen: PBMCs, collected around atezolizumab (anti-PD-L1) treatment. These receptors all stem from a man between 60 and 70 years old with urothelial cancer.

The chain employs TRBV7-2 and TRBJ2-5, with D perhaps matching TRBD1 (6 bases). Trimming removed 1 base from V and 4 bases from J, with 13 bases in between. The length of the CDR3 is 15 residues. The V gene's germline CDR1 is SGHTA and CDR2 FQGNSA. Here the CDR3 DNA reads TGTGCCAGCAGCTTAGACGATATACAGGGAGAGACCCAGTACTTC. Translating gives CASSLDDIQGETQYF.

V gene TRBV9 combines with J gene TRBJ2-5; TRBD2 is a possible D gene (6 bases). Trimming cost V 0 bases and J 5 bases, with 14 bases left between them. CDR1 is SGDLS, CDR2 YYNGEE, per germline. This CDR3 has 15 amino acids. CDR3 coding DNA: TGTGCCAGCAGCGTAGGGGCCCACAGCGGGGAGACCCAGTACTTC. It is translated as CASSVGAHSGETQYF.

The gene calls are TRBV4-1 and TRBJ1-2, with 7 bases lining up with TRBD1. The ends lost 3 bases at V and 4 bases at J; junction bases unmatched: 5. Germline V gives CDR1 MGHRA, CDR2 YSYEKL. The CDR3 contains 14 residues. CDR3 coding DNA: TGCGCCAGCAGCCAGACAGGGCTATCCTATGGCTACACCTTC. Protein: CASSQTGLSYGYTF.

The V call is TRBV9, the J call TRBJ2-1; tentative D call: TRBD2 (5 bases). CDR1 is SGDLS and CDR2 is YYNGEE in the germline V gene. The CDR3 has 14 amino acids. Trimming pared 4 bases from V and 15 bases from J, leaving 23 bases between. The CDR3 protein is CASSTTADPGLRFF. The CDR3 nucleotides are TGTGCCAGCAGCACGACGGCCGACCCGGGGTTGCGGTTCTTC. Based on the CDR3 plus reference TRBV9 and TRBJ2-1, the full variable domain is DSGVTQTPKHLITATGQRVTLRCSPRSGDLSVYWYQQSLDQGLQFLIQYYNGEERAKGNILERFSAQQFPDLHSELNLSSLELGDSALYFCASSTTADPGLRFFGPGTRLTVL.

The chain carries TRBV5-1 and TRBJ1-1; 7 bases fit TRBD1. V trimming: 0 bases; J trimming: 4 bases; junction bases outside the gene matches: 9. CDR3 length: 16 amino acids. The germline CDR1 and CDR2 sequences are SGHRS and YFSETQ. CDR3 nucleotides: TGCGCCAGCAGCTTGGCCGGGACAGCCGTGATCACTGAAGCTTTCTTT. Protein sequence: CASSLAGTAVITEAFF. Full variable domain (rest looked up from reference TRBV5-1 and TRBJ1-1): KAGVTQTPRYLIKTRGQQVTLSCSPISGHRSVSWYQQTPGQGLQFLFEYFSETQRNKGNFPGRFSGRQFSNSRSEMNVSTLELGDSALYLCASSLAGTAVITEAFFGQGTRLTVV.

This clone was found once. The V gene is TRBV9, the J gene TRBJ2-2; TRBD2 agrees at 12 bases. V lost 4 bases to trimming and J lost 6 bases; unmatched junction nucleotides: 7. This CDR3 region has 16 residues. The germline CDR1 and CDR2 sequences are SGDLS and YYNGEE. The chain's CDR3 is CASSLTSGGTPGELFF. The CDR3, as DNA: TGTGCCAGCAGCCTCACTAGCGGGGGGACTCCCGGGGAGCTGTTTTTT.

This chain joins TRBV9 and TRBJ2-3; unclear D gene. There are 13 residues in the CDR3. In germline, CDR1 is SGDLS, CDR2 YYNGEE. V was shortened by 2 bases and J by 6 bases, with 10 bases between the two germline ends. CDR3: CASSVQVADTQYF. CDR3 sequence (DNA): TGTGCCAGCAGCGTCCAGGTGGCGGATACGCAGTATTTT.

The chain has TRBV4-2 and TRBJ2-7, with 12 nucleotides matching TRBD2. The CDR3 is made up of 18 amino acids. In germline, CDR1 is LGHNA, CDR2 YNFKEQ. The junction had 9 bases not matched to a gene; V was cut back by 0 bases and J by 3 bases. The DNA for the CDR3 is TGTGCCAGCAGCCAAGATCCCCTTACTAGCGGGAGGAGCTACGAGCAGTACTTC. It specifies CASSQDPLTSGRSYEQYF.

The chain combines TRBV25-1 with TRBJ2-1; TRBD2 matches at 7 bases. Losses at the gene ends were 0 bases for V and 6 bases for J; bases not matched to a gene: 5. Germline V gene lookup returns CDR1 MGHDK and CDR2 SYGVNS. The CDR3 totals 15 residues. CDR3 coding DNA: TGTGCCAGCAGTGAATATCAGGAGCGGGGCAATGAGCAGTTCTTC. Residues: CASSEYQERGNEQFF. The full variable domain, rest sourced from reference TRBV25-1 and TRBJ2-1, is EADIYQTPRYLVIGTGKKITLECSQTMGHDKMYWYQQDPGMELHLIHYSYGVNSTEKGDLSSESTVSRIRTEHFPLTLESARPSHTSQYLCASSEYQERGNEQFFGPGTRLTVL.

The genes are TRBV19 and TRBJ1-4; D unclear. The CDR3 totals 15 residues. Germline lookup yields CDR1 LNHDA and CDR2 SQIVND (reference sequence). Trimming removed 0 bases from V and 10 bases from J, with 15 bases in between. Written as DNA, the CDR3 is TGTGCCAGTAGTATAGAGGGCAATGGATTTGCAAAACTGTTTTTT. Protein sequence: CASSIEGNGFAKLFF.

V usage is TRBV18 and J usage is TRBJ2-7; 7 bases fit TRBD1. The junction had 6 bases not matched to a gene; V was cut back by 4 bases and J by 0 bases. This CDR3 is built from 15 residues. CDR1 is KGHSH, CDR2 LQKENI, per germline. Here the CDR3 reads CASSRTGQDSYEQYF. The CDR3 nucleotides are TGTGCCAGCTCACGGACAGGACAGGACTCCTACGAGCAGTACTTC.

The rearrangement uses TRBV10-3 and TRBJ1-2, with 10 nucleotides matching TRBD1. CDR1 and CDR2 from the germline V gene are ENHRY and SYGVKD. This CDR3 has 14 amino acids. J lost 2 bases, V lost 6 bases, and 3 bases had no gene match. CDR3 bases: TGTGCCATCAGACCGGGACAGGGGAACTATGGCTACACCTTC. As protein: CAIRPGQGNYGYTF.

This rearrangement joins TRBV2 to TRBJ1-5; 9 bases fit TRBD1. The CDR3 sequence is 14 residues long. The germline V gene has CDR1 SNHLY and CDR2 FYNNEI. Trimming took 7 bases from V and 6 from J; bases not matched to a gene: 7. The CDR3 reads CASTPTGGVQPQHF. CDR3 nucleotide sequence: TGTGCCAGCACCCCGACAGGGGGTGTTCAGCCCCAGCATTTT.

The chain is built from TRBV5-1 and TRBJ2-5; TRBD2 agrees at 7 bases. V trimming: 0 bases; J trimming: 5 bases; junction bases outside the gene matches: 7. The CDR3 is 15 residues long. Germline lookup yields CDR1 SGHRS and CDR2 YFSETQ. Here the CDR3 DNA reads TGCGCCAGCAGCTTGGGAGGGGCCGGGAGGGAGACCCAGTACTTC. Amino acids: CASSLGGAGRETQYF.

The rearrangement joins TRBV28 to TRBJ2-7; 8 bases map to TRBD2. The CDR3 loop spans 15 amino acids. Germline CDR1 is MDHEN and CDR2 is SYDVKM. Trimming took 5 bases from V and 4 from J; bases not matched to a gene: 10. The CDR3 DNA is TGTGCCAGCAGTCCAGAGGCAGCGGGAGATTACGAGCAGTACTTC. Protein sequence: CASSPEAAGDYEQYF.

The V and J genes are TRBV10-3 and TRBJ1-5; a weak D match, TRBD1 (6 bases). V lost 8 bases to trimming and J lost 0 bases, with 8 bases between them. In germline, CDR1 is ENHRY, CDR2 SYGVKD. The CDR3 has 13 amino acids. Here the CDR3 DNA reads TGTGCCATCCAGGGGTCTAGCAATCAGCCCCAGCATTTT. Its protein is CAIQGSSNQPQHF.

The chain is built from TRBV5-1 and TRBJ1-2; the D gene is possibly TRBD1 (6 bases). Deletions cut 0 bases from V and 7 bases from J, with 10 bases between. This CDR3 contains 13 residues. Looked up from germline, CDR1 is SGHRS and CDR2 is YFSETQ. CDR3 protein: CASSLVEGGGYTF. The DNA of the CDR3 is TGCGCCAGCAGCTTGGTGGAAGGGGGTGGCTACACCTTC. Looking up the rest from reference TRBV5-1 and TRBJ1-2 gives the full variable domain: KAGVTQTPRYLIKTRGQQVTLSCSPISGHRSVSWYQQTPGQGLQFLFEYFSETQRNKGNFPGRFSGRQFSNSRSEMNVSTLELGDSALYLCASSLVEGGGYTFGSGTRLTVV.

The rearrangement uses TRBV27 and TRBJ1-2; TRBD1 aligns across 9 bases. The CDR3 has 13 residues. V dropped 5 bases and J dropped 8; count of bases not matched to a gene: 6. Germline V lookup: CDR1 MNHEY, CDR2 SMNVEV (reference sequence). CDR3 bases: TGTGCCAGCAGTGTACAGGGGGCTGGAGGCTACACCTTC. Translating it yields CASSVQGAGGYTF.

V gene TRBV9 combines with J gene TRBJ1-2; a weak D match, TRBD1 (5 bases). CDR3 length: 15 amino acids. V was clipped by 4 bases and J by 7 bases, with 20 bases between them. Germline V gene lookup returns CDR1 SGDLS and CDR2 YYNGEE. As DNA, the CDR3 is TGTGCCAGCAGCCCGACCGGGGGGACCGTAGGTGGCTACACCTTC. Protein sequence: CASSPTGGTVGGYTF.

The chain uses TRBV7-2 and TRBJ2-1, with TRBD1 as a possible D gene (5 bases). V was pared by 0 bases and J by 5 bases, with 11 bases between. Per germline, CDR1 SGHTA and CDR2 FQGNSA. The CDR3 loop spans 15 amino acids. CDR3 in amino acids: CASSLAQGSHNEQFF. CDR3 in DNA: TGTGCCAGCAGCTTAGCCCAGGGTTCCCACAATGAGCAGTTCTTC.

This clone was detected a few times. This chain uses TRBV5-1 with TRBJ1-2; D possibly corresponds to TRBD1 (6 bases). Trimming removed 0 bases at V and 4 bases at J, with 10 bases between. The CDR3 length is 14 residues. The germline CDR1 and CDR2 sequences are SGHRS and YFSETQ. The CDR3 sequence is CASSLGKGVYGYTF. CDR3 DNA sequence: TGCGCCAGCAGCTTGGGGAAGGGGGTCTATGGCTACACCTTC. Filled out from reference TRBV5-1 and TRBJ1-2, the complete variable domain reads KAGVTQTPRYLIKTRGQQVTLSCSPISGHRSVSWYQQTPGQGLQFLFEYFSETQRNKGNFPGRFSGRQFSNSRSEMNVSTLELGDSALYLCASSLGKGVYGYTFGSGTRLTVV.

The V call is TRBV4-1, the J call TRBJ2-7, with 11 bases that match TRBD2. Per the germline V gene, CDR1 is MGHRA and CDR2 is YSYEKL. CDR3 length: 16 amino acids. The trim removed 1 base at V and 5 bases at J, leaving 7 bases unmatched. CDR3 in DNA: TGCGCCAGCAGCCAAGCTCCCGGGACTAGCGGCCACGAGCAGTACTTC. Protein product: CASSQAPGTSGHEQYF.

This chain joins TRBV30 and TRBJ1-3; TRBD1 might be the D (5 bases). Trimming pared 0 bases from V and 2 bases from J, leaving 8 bases between. The CDR3 spans 14 residues. Germline CDR1 reads GTSNPN; CDR2 reads SVGIG (reference sequence). In DNA form, the CDR3 reads TGTGCCTGGAGTGTAGGGGTGCCTGGAAACACCATATATTTT. The encoded protein is CAWSVGVPGNTIYF.

This clone has a single count. CDR3 in DNA: TGTGCCACCGCGGACGAGGGATCCTACTACGAGCAGTACTTC. Translated: CATADEGSYYEQYF. The chain combines TRBV2 with TRBJ2-7, with D possibly matching TRBD2 (5 bases). The ends were cut back, 10 bases at V and 3 bases at J, with 19 bases in the middle. The germline CDR1 and CDR2 sequences are SNHLY and FYNNEI. This CDR3 has 14 amino acids.

The V gene is TRBV6-6, the J gene TRBJ2-7; a weak D match, TRBD2 (6 bases). Germline-derived CDR1 and CDR2 are MNHNY and SVGAGI (reference sequence). V was shortened by 6 bases and J by 5 bases, with 17 bases between the two germline ends. This CDR3 has 14 amino acids. In DNA, the CDR3 is TGTGCCAGCAGGACTAGTTCGGTAATCCACGAGCAGTACTTC. It specifies CASRTSSVIHEQYF.